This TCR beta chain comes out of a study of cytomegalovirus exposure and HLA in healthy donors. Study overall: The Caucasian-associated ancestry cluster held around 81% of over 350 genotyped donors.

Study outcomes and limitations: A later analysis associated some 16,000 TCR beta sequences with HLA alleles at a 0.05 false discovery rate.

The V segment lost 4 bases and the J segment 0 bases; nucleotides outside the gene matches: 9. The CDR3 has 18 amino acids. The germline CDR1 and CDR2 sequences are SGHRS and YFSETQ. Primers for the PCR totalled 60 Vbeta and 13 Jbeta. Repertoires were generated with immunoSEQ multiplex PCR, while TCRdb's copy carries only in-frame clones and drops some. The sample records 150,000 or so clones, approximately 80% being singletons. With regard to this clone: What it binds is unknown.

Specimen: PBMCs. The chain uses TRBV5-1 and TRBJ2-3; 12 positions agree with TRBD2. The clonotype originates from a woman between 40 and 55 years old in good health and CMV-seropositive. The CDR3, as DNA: TGCGCCAGCAGCACCGGACTAGCGGGATCATCAAGCACAGATACGCAGTATTTT. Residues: CASSTGLAGSSSTDTQYF.